This T cell receptor (beta chain) was observed in a study of T cells after yellow fever vaccination. UMIs and a universal primer site were added when TCR cDNA was made by 5'RACE template switching. A single record per CDR3 protein comes from TCRdb applying MiXCR to the 5' RACE reads. The data contain under 50,000 distinct CDR3 sequences, around 6.5% of them seen just once; the ten biggest clones take up under 11%. V was pared by 5 bases and J by 0 bases, with 19 bases between. Germline V lookup: CDR1 PRHDT, CDR2 FYEKMQ (reference sequence). The length of the CDR3 is 17 residues. The sequence derives from a man aged 25-45 years who received the YFV17D yellow fever vaccine. The source material was PBMCs, either bulk or a sorted T-cell subset (CD4+, CD8+, memory, or dextramer-sorted; not recorded which), sampled 45 days after the yellow fever booster vaccination. The J gene is TRBJ1-1, the V gene TRBV13, with D possibly being TRBD1 (6 bases). In nucleotides, the CDR3 is TGTGCCAGCAGCCCCGGGGGGGGCAGGTTCATGAACACTGAAGCTTTCTTT. Translation: CASSPGGGRFMNTEAFF.